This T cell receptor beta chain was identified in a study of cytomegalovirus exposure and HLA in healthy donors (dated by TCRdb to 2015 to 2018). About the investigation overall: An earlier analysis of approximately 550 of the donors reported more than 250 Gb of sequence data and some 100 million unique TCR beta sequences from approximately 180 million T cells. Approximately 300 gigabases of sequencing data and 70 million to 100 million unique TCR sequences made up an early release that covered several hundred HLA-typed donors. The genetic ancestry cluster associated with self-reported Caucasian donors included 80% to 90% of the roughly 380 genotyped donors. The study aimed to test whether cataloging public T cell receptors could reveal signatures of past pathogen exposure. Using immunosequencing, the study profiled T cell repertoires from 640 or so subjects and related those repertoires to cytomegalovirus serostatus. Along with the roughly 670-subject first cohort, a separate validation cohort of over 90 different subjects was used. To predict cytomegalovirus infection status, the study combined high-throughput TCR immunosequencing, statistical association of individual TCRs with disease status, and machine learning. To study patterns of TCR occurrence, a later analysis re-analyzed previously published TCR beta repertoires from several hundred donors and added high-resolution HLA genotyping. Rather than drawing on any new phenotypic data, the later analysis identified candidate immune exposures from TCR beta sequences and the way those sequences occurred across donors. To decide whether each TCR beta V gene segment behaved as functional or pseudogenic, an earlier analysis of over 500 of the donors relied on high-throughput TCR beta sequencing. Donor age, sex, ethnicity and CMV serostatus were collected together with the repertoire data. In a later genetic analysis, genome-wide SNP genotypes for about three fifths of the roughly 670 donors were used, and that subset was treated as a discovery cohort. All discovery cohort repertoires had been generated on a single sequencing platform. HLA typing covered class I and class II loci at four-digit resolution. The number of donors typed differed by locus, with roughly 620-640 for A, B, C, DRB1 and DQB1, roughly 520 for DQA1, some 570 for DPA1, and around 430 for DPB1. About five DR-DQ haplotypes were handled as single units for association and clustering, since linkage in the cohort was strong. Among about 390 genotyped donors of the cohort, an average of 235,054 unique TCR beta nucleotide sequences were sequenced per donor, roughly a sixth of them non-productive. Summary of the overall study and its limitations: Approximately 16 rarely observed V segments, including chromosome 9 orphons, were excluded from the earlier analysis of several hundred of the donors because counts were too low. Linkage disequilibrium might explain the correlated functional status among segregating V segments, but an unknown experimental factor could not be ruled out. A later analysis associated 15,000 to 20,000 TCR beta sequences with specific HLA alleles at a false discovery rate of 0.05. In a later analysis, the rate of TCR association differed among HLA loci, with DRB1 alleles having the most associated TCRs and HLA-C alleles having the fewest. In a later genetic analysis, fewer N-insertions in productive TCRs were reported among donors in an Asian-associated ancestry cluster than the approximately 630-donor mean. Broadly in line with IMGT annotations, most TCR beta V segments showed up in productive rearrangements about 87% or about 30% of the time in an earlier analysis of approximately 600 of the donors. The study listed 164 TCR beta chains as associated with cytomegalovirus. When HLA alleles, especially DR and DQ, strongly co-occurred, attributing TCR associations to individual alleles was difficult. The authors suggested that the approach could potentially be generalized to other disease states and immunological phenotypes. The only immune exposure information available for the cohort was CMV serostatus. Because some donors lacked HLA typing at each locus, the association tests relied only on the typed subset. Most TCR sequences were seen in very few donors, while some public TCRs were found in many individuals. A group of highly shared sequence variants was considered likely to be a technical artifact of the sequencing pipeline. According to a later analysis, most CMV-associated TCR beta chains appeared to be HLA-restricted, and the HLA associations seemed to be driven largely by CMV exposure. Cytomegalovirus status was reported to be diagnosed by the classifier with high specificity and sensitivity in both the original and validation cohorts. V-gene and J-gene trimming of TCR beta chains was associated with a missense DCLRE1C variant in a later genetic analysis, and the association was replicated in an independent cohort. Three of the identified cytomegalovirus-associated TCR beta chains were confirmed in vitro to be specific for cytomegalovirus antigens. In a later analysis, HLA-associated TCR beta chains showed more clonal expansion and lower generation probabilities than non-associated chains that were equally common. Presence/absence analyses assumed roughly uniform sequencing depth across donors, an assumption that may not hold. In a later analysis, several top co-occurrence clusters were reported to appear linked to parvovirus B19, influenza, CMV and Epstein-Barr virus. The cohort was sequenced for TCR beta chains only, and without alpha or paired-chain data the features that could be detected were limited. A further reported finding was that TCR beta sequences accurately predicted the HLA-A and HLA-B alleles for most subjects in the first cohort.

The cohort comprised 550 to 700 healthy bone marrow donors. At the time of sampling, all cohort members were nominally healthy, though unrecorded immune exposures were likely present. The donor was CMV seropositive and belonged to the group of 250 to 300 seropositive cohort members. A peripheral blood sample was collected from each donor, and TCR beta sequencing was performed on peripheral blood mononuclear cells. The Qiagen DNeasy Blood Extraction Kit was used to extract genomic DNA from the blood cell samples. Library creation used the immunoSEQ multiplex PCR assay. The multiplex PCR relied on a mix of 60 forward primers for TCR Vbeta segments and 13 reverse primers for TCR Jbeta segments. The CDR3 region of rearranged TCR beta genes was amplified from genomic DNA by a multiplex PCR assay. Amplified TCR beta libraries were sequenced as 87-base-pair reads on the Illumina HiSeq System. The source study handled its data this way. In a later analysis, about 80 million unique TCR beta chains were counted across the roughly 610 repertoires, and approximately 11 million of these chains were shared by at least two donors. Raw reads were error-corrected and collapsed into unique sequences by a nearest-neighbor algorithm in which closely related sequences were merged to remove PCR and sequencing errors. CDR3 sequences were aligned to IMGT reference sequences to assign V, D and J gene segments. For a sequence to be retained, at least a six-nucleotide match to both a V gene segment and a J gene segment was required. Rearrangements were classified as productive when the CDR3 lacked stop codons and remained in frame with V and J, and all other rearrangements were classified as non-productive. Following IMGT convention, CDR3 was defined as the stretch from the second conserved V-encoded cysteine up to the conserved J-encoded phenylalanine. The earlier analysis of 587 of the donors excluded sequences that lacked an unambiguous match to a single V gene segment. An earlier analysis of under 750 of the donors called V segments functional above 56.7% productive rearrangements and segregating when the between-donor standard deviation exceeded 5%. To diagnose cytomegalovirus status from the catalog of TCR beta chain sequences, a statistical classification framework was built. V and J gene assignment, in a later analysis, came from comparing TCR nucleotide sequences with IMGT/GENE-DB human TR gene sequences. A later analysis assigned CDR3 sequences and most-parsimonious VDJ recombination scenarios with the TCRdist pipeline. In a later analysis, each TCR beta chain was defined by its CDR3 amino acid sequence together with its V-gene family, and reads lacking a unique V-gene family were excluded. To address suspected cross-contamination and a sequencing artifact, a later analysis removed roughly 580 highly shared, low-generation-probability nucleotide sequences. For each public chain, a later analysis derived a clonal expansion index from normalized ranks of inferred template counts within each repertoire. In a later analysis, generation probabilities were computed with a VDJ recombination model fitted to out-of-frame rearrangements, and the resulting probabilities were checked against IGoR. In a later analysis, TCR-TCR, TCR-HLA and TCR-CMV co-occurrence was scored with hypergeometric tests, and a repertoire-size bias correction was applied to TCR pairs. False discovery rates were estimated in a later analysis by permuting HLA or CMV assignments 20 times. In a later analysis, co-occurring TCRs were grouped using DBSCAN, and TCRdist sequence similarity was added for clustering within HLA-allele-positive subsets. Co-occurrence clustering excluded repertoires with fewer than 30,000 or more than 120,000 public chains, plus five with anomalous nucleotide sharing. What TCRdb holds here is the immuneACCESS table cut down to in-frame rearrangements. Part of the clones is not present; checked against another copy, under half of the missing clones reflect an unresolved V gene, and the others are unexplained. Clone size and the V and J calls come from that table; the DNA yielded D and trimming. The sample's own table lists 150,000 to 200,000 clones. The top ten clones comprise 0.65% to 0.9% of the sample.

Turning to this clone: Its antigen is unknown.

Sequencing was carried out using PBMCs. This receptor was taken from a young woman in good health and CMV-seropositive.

CDR3 reads: CASSQVSGGTEAFF. The DNA sequence follows: TGCGCCAGCAGCCAAGTCAGCGGGGGAACTGAAGCTTTCTTT. The chain joins TRBV4-1 to TRBJ1-1, and perhaps TRBD1 as D gene, on 5 matching bases. Spanning cysteine to phenylalanine, the CDR3 consists of 14 amino acids. Left in the record is the CDR3 DNA by itself, 42 bases read in frame from the first base. V drops 1 base and J drops 5 bases, leaving 11 bases in between. Looking up the germline V gene yields CDR1 MGHRA and CDR2 YSYEKL.